This passage covers 29 T cell receptor beta chains from one sample sequenced in a study of T cells in Graves' hyperthyroidism and ophthalmopathy. There were TCR beta CDR3 regions amplified from RNA transcripts. A first-round RT-PCR of the TCR CDR3 used the HTBI primer set. MiXCR, run by TCRdb on the multiplex PCR reads, gives a single entry per CDR3 protein. The data contain 200,000 to 250,000 distinct CDR3 sequences, 17% of them singletons. Sequencing was done on a sample of blood. The receptors were gathered from a man aged 50 to 60 with Graves' hyperthyroidism.

This clonotype showed up just a few times. The chain links TRBV20-1 to TRBJ1-5; weak D call: TRBD1 (5 bases). Germline V gives CDR1 DFQATT, CDR2 SNEGSKA (reference sequence). This CDR3 is built from 15 residues. V lost 3 bases and J 2 bases, leaving 14 bases between the germline ends. The CDR3 is CSARPGRPGNQPQHF. The CDR3 DNA reads as TGCAGTGCTAGGCCGGGGCGGCCCGGCAATCAGCCCCAGCATTTT.

In this sample, this clonotype turned up many times. V and J are TRBV19 and TRBJ2-1, with TRBD2 identical over 8 bases. V was pared by 5 bases and J by 8 bases, with 11 bases of the junction left unmatched. The length of the CDR3 is 15 residues. Germline CDR1 LNHDA, CDR2 SQIVND (reference sequence). The CDR3 loop is CASSGREGITDEQFF. The CDR3 DNA reads as TGTGCCAGTAGTGGACGGGAGGGTATCACCGATGAGCAGTTCTTC.

This clonotype was observed at least ten times. The genes are TRBV28 and TRBJ2-5; 8 nucleotides align to TRBD2. Germline trimming cut 6 bases from V and 5 bases from J; bases unmatched to any gene: 14. The CDR3 sequence is 16 residues long. Germline CDR1 reads MDHEN; CDR2 reads SYDVKM. CDR3 region: CASSPWLGLVCETQYF. DNA for the CDR3: TGTGCCAGCAGCCCATGGTTGGGACTAGTGTGCGAGACCCAGTACTTC.

This clonotype came up many times. The chain couples TRBV27 to TRBJ2-1; a weak D match, TRBD1 (6 bases). Germline values: CDR1 MNHEY, CDR2 SMNVEV (reference sequence). Trimming took off 7 bases at V and 6 bases at J, with 19 bases between the two ends. This CDR3 region has 15 residues. The CDR3 is CASTPMGTTPNEQFF. CDR3 sequence (DNA): TGTGCCAGCACACCAATGGGGACAACCCCCAATGAGCAGTTCTTC.

The V gene is TRBV19, the J gene TRBJ2-1; TRBD2 aligns across 7 bases. This CDR3 region has 15 residues. Trimming removed 5 bases from V and 9 bases from J; junction bases left unmatched: 13. Germline lookup yields CDR1 LNHDA and CDR2 SQIVND (reference sequence). The CDR3 loop reads CASSEGTKGRGEQFF. The CDR3 nucleotides are TGTGCCAGTAGTGAGGGGACTAAGGGGAGAGGTGAGCAGTTCTTC.

This clonotype was observed at least ten times. The V and J genes are TRBV6-1 and TRBJ2-3; the D is unclear. In germline, CDR1 is MNHNS, CDR2 SASEGT. The CDR3 runs 16 residues. Trimming removed 0 bases at V and 0 bases at J, with 10 bases between. CDR3: CASSEASILSTDTQYF. CDR3 DNA sequence: TGTGCCAGCAGTGAAGCGTCCATACTTAGCACAGATACGCAGTATTTT.

This clonotype appeared many times. The V call is TRBV2, the J call TRBJ1-6; D remains ambiguous. V was cut by 4 bases and J by 0 bases, with 10 bases left in between. Germline CDR1 SNHLY, CDR2 FYNNEI. The length of the CDR3 is 16 residues. CDR3 residues: CASSVRMSSYNSPLHF. The CDR3 DNA sequence: TGTGCCAGCAGTGTAAGGATGAGCTCCTATAATTCACCCCTCCACTTT.

This clonotype was recorded many times. The rearrangement joins TRBV3-1 to TRBJ2-7; D might be TRBD2 (6 bases). The CDR3 length is 15 residues. Trimming left V 4 bases short and J 3 bases short, with 16 bases between. The germline V gene has CDR1 LGHDT and CDR2 YNNKEL (reference sequence). The CDR3 sequence is CASSRGGLDLYEQYF. The CDR3 nucleotides are TGTGCCAGCAGCCGGGGAGGACTCGACCTCTACGAGCAGTACTTC.

This clonotype was recorded many times. The chain carries TRBV20-1 and TRBJ2-5; D might be TRBD2 (5 bases). From germline, CDR1 is DFQATT and CDR2 SNEGSKA (reference sequence). CDR3 length: 14 residues. V was pared by 0 bases and J by 4 bases, with 12 bases between. The CDR3 here is CSAREPGFGETQYF. CDR3 sequence (DNA): TGCAGTGCTAGAGAGCCGGGGTTCGGAGAGACCCAGTACTTC.

This sequence joins TRBV29-1 and TRBJ2-1; the D is unclear. Germline CDR1 and CDR2: SQVTM and ANQGSEA. The CDR3 loop spans 11 amino acids. Trimming removed 5 bases from V and 4 bases from J, with 6 bases in between. The CDR3 nucleotides are TGCAGCGTTCCTCAATACAATGAGCAGTTCTTC. Amino acids: CSVPQYNEQFF.

This clonotype has a handful of counts. This rearrangement joins TRBV11-2 to TRBJ2-1; D remains ambiguous. Trimming took off 6 bases at V and 0 bases at J, with 15 bases between the two ends. The germline V gene has CDR1 SGHAT and CDR2 FQNNGV. This CDR3 has 16 amino acids. The CDR3 DNA follows: TGTGCCAGCAGATCTCTCGCGGTTAGCTCCTACAATGAGCAGTTCTTC. Residues: CASRSLAVSSYNEQFF.

The chain is built from TRBV30 and TRBJ2-1; 9 bases are a match to TRBD2. Unmatched junction bases numbered 4, after V lost 3 bases and J lost 4 bases. The CDR3 covers 14 residues. The germline V gene has CDR1 GTSNPN and CDR2 SVGIG (reference sequence). The CDR3 nucleotides read TGTGCCTGGAGGGCTAGCGGGATATACAATGAGCAGTTCTTC. It yields the protein CAWRASGIYNEQFF.

J is TRBJ2-5 and V is TRBV20-1; D is perhaps TRBD1 or TRBD2 (6 bases each). Germline-derived CDR1 and CDR2 are DFQATT and SNEGSKA (reference sequence). Trimming removed 0 bases from V and 4 bases from J, with 9 bases in between. The CDR3 extends over 13 amino acids. This chain's CDR3 is CSARDSGAETQYF. CDR3 bases: TGCAGTGCTAGAGACTCGGGGGCAGAGACCCAGTACTTC.

This clonotype was seen only a few times. This chain connects TRBV27 to TRBJ2-1; D gene unclear. The germline CDR1 and CDR2 sequences are MNHEY and SMNVEV (reference sequence). Trimming removed 5 bases at V and 3 bases at J, with 11 bases between. This CDR3 comprises 14 residues. CDR3 coding DNA: TGTGCCAGCAGTAGCAAGGCCGGCTACAATGAGCAGTTCTTC. Encoded protein: CASSSKAGYNEQFF.

About this clonotype: A read error may be the cause here, since a much bigger clone is one base away. This rearrangement joins TRBV20-1 to TRBJ2-3; D not resolved. The germline gives CDR1 DFQATT, CDR2 SNEGSKA (reference sequence). The CDR3 sequence is 10 residues long. As DNA, the CDR3 is TGCAGTGCTAGCAGAGATGCGCAGTATTTT. This translates into CSASRDAQYF.

This clonotype appeared many times. Germline is not matched at one junction end, which may reflect a read error. The chain couples TRBV7-7 to TRBJ2-1; D remains unclear. The CDR3 has 13 residues. Germline V gene lookup returns CDR1 SSHAT and CDR2 FNYEAQ (reference sequence). CDR3: CASSLGSHNEQFF. CDR3 nucleotide sequence: TGTGCTAGCAGCTTAGGGTCACACAATGAGCAGTTCTTC.

Remarks on this clonotype: A much bigger clone sits one base away, suggesting this may be a read error. The V and J genes are TRBV20-1 and TRBJ2-1; TRBD1 might be the D (5 bases). The CDR3 consists of 15 residues. CDR1 DFQATT and CDR2 SNEGSKA come from the germline V gene (reference sequence). The CDR3 protein is CTASTVQGVYNEQFF. CDR3 bases: TGCACTGCTAGTACAGTTCAGGGCGTGTACAATGAGCAGTTCTTC.

This clonotype has a handful of counts. Possible read error: a much larger clone is one base away. This rearrangement joins TRBV3-1 to TRBJ1-3; perhaps TRBD1 as D (5 bases). The CDR3 length is 14 residues. Trimming took off 0 bases at V and 5 bases at J, with 8 bases between the two ends. Germline CDR1 LGHDT, CDR2 YNNKEL (reference sequence). The CDR3, as DNA: TGTGCCAGCAGCCAAGAAAGGGGTAGAAACACCATATATTTT. Translation: CASSQERGRNTIYF.

V usage is TRBV7-2 and J usage is TRBJ1-3; 7 positions match TRBD1. The germline V gene has CDR1 SGHTA and CDR2 FQGNSA. CDR3 length equals 14 residues. The V and J ends lost 0 bases and 4 bases, in that order; junction bases with no gene match: 0. The CDR3 is CASSLAGQGNTIYF. CDR3 coding DNA: TGTGCCAGCAGCTTAGCGGGACAGGGAAACACCATATATTTT.

The chain has TRBV24-1 and TRBJ1-2; D may be TRBD1 (6 bases). The V gene's germline CDR1 is KGHDR and CDR2 SFDVKD. There are 14 residues in the CDR3. The germline V and J ends were trimmed by 2 bases and 0 bases, with 6 bases remaining between them. The CDR3 loop is CATSDWTANYGYTF. For the CDR3, the DNA is TGTGCCACCAGTGATTGGACAGCTAACTATGGCTACACCTTC.

This clonotype occurred many times. The chain is built from TRBV2 and TRBJ2-3; no clear D gene. Deletions cut 6 bases from V and 4 bases from J, with 14 bases between. This CDR3 is 14 amino acids long. Per germline, CDR1 SNHLY and CDR2 FYNNEI. CDR3 in DNA: TGTGCCAGCAGGGCCCGACCATCCGCAGATACGCAGTATTTT. This encodes CASRARPSADTQYF. Full variable domain (missing parts from reference TRBV2 and TRBJ2-3): EPEVTQTPSHQVTQMGQEVILRCVPISNHLYFYWYRQILGQKVEFLVSFYNNEISEKSEIFDDQFSVERPDGSNFTLKIRSTKLEDSAMYFCASRARPSADTQYFGPGTRLTVL.

The chain employs TRBV4-1 and TRBJ2-4; 7 bases agree with TRBD2. This CDR3 is 15 amino acids long. The V and J ends lost 0 bases and 6 bases, in that order; junction bases with no gene match: 5. Germline V gene lookup returns CDR1 MGHRA and CDR2 YSYEKL. Here the CDR3 DNA reads TGCGCCAGCAGCCAAGATAAGGGGAGGGCAAACATTCAGTACTTC. Translating it yields CASSQDKGRANIQYF.

This chain joins TRBV7-9 and TRBJ1-1; the match to TRBD1 covers 11 bases. Germline V gene data show CDR1 as SEHNR and CDR2 as FQNEAQ (reference sequence). This CDR3 comprises 16 residues. Trimming took 5 bases from V and 5 from J; bases not matched to a gene: 10. The CDR3 DNA reads as TGTGCCAGCAGCCCTATAGGGACAGGGGGTCTTACTGAAGCTTTCTTT. Its protein product is CASSPIGTGGLTEAFF.

This clonotype was detected only a few times. This chain links TRBV7-2 with TRBJ2-7, with D maybe TRBD2 (5 bases). This CDR3 has 14 residues. V dropped 5 bases and J dropped 5 bases, with 16 bases sitting between them. From germline, CDR1 is SGHTA and CDR2 FQGNSA. The CDR3 reads CASSQFTSSDEQYF. The CDR3 DNA is TGTGCCAGCAGCCAGTTTACTAGTTCGGACGAGCAGTACTTC.

This clonotype was recorded at least ten times. V gene TRBV12-3 or TRBV12-4 combines with J gene TRBJ2-1; TRBD2 agrees at 7 bases. J gave up 6 bases and V 5 bases, and 10 bases lay outside the gene matches. The CDR3 is 15 amino acids. The CDR3 sequence: CASSPERDLGNEQFF. The CDR3 coding sequence is TGTGCCAGCAGTCCGGAGCGGGACCTGGGCAATGAGCAGTTCTTC.

This clonotype was seen repeatedly, ten times or more. The V call is TRBV7-2, the J call TRBJ2-7, with TRBD2 matching over 12 bases. Germline V CDR1 and CDR2: SGHTA, FQGNSA. Trimming took 1 base from V and 6 from J; bases not matched to a gene: 10. The CDR3 sequence is 17 residues long. For the CDR3, the DNA is TGTGCCAGCAGCTTAGGCTCCGGACTAGCGGGACGTGGCGAGCAGTACTTC. It codes for CASSLGSGLAGRGEQYF.

This clonotype appeared many times. The rearrangement joins TRBV5-5 to TRBJ1-5, with 9 positions matching TRBD1. V shed 3 bases, J shed 4 bases, and the junction held 5 bases outside the gene matches. The CDR3 totals 15 residues. Per germline, CDR1 SGHKS and CDR2 YYEKEE (reference sequence). This chain's CDR3 is CASSSVGTGNQPQHF. The CDR3 DNA follows: TGTGCCAGCAGCTCCGTCGGGACAGGGAATCAGCCCCAGCATTTT.

This clonotype came up many times. V is TRBV2 and J is TRBJ2-5; no reliable D call. This CDR3 is 13 amino acids long. Germline CDR1 SNHLY, CDR2 FYNNEI. The V end lost 1 base, the J end lost 2 bases, and 5 bases lay between the germline ends. In DNA form, the CDR3 reads TGTGCCAGCAGTGAAGTGGGACAAGAGACCCAGTACTTC. Translating it yields CASSEVGQETQYF.

This clonotype was seen repeatedly, ten times or more. This chain links TRBV11-3 with TRBJ1-1; D may be TRBD1 (6 bases). The V end was cut by 5 bases, the J end by 3 bases, with 10 bases between. The germline V gene encodes CDR1 SGHNT and CDR2 YENEEA. This CDR3 spans 13 amino acids. The CDR3 spells CASSTRGDTEAFF. The CDR3 coding sequence is TGTGCCAGCAGCACCAGGGGCGACACTGAAGCTTTCTTT. Together with reference TRBV11-3 and TRBJ1-1, the CDR3 gives the full variable domain: EAGVVQSPRYKIIEKKQPVAFWCNPISGHNTLYWYLQNLGQGPELLIRYENEEAVDDSQLPKDRFSAERLKGVDSTLKIQPAELGDSAVYLCASSTRGDTEAFFGQGTRLTVV.